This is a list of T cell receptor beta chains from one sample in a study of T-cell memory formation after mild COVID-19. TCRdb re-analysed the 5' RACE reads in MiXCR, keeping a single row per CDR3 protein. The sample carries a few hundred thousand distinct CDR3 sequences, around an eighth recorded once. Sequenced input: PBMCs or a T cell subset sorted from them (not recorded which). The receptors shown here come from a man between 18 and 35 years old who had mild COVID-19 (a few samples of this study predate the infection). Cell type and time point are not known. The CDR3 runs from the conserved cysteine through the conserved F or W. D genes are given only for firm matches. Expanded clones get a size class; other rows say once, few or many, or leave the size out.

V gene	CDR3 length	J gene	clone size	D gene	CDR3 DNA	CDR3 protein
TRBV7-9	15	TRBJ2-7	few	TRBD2	TGTGCCAGCAGCCCCCGGGGGGGGTCAGGCTACGAGCAGTACTTC	CASSPRGGSGYEQYF
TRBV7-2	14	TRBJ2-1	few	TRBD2	TGTGCCAGCAGCCCCGGGGGGTCCTACAATGAGCAGTTCTTC	CASSPGGSYNEQFF
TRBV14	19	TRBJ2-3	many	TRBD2	TGTGCCAGCAGCCAAGCCCCCCGGAGACTAGCGGGGGGCCGGAATACGCAGTATTTT	CASSQAPRRLAGGRNTQYF
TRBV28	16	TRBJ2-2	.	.	TGTGCCAGCAGTTCCTTGTTGACAGGAGAGACCGGGGAGCTGTTTTTT	CASSSLLTGETGELFF
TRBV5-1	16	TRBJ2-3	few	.	TGCGCCAGCAGCTTGCGGGGGCCAGGGGGATCAGATACGCAGTATTTT	CASSLRGPGGSDTQYF
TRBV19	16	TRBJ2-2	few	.	TGTGCCAGTAGTACAATCCTCAGGGGAGGCACCGGGGAGCTGTTTTTT	CASSTILRGGTGELFF
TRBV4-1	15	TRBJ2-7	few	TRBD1	TGCGCCAGCAGCCACACGACAGGGGCCGCCTACGAGCAGTACTTC	CASSHTTGAAYEQYF
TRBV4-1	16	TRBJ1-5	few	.	TGCGCCAGCAGCCAAGATATTGTAGGGATGGGGCAGCCCCAGCATTTT	CASSQDIVGMGQPQHF
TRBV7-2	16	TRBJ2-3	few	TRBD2	TGTGCCAGCAGCTACCGACTAGCAGCTAGCACAGATACGCAGTATTTT	CASSYRLAASTDTQYF
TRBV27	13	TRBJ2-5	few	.	TGTGCCAGCAGGCTCCTGGGGGGAGAGACCCAGTACTTC	CASRLLGGETQYF
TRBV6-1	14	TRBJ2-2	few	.	TGTGCCAGCAGCCCCACACAGGGAGCCGGGGAGCTGTTTTTT	CASSPTQGAGELFF
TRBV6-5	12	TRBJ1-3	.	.	TGTGCCAGCGAGGGTCCAAGAAACACCATATATTTT	CASEGPRNTIYF
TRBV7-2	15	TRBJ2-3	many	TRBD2	TGTGCCAGCAGCTTACGGGGGGGCCTCGCAGATACGCAGTATTTT	CASSLRGGLADTQYF
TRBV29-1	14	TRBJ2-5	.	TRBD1	TGCAGCGTTGAAGATCAGGGGGCCTTGGAGACCCAGTACTTC	CSVEDQGALETQYF
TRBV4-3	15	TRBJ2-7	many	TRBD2	TGCGCCAGCAGCCGAGGACTAGCGGGGGGATACGAGCAGTACTTC	CASSRGLAGGYEQYF
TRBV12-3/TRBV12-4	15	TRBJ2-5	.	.	TGTGCCAGCAGCCCCGGCAGAGCTGTAGACGAGACCCAGTACTTC	CASSPGRAVDETQYF
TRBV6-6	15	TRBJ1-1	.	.	TGTGCCAGCAGTTACTCGAGGAAAGTGAACACTGAAGCTTTCTTT	CASSYSRKVNTEAFF
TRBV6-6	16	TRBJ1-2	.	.	TGTGCCAGCACCCCCCGGGGGGGGAGTCTCCTTTATGGCTACACCTTC	CASTPRGGSLLYGYTF
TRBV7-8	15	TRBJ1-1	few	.	TGTGCCAGCAGCTTAGGGGGCACATTGTACACTGAAGCTTTCTTT	CASSLGGTLYTEAFF
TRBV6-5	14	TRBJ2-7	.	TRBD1	TGTGCCAGCGGCCGCCCGGACAGGGTCTACGAGCAGTACTTC	CASGRPDRVYEQYF
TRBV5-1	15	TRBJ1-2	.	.	TGCGCCAGCAGCTTAGTAGAGAGAGACCCCTATGGCTACACCTTC	CASSLVERDPYGYTF
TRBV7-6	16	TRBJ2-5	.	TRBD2	TGTGCCAGCAGCACCAGGGCGGGGGGGCTTCGAGAGACCCAGTACTTC	CASSTRAGGLRETQYF
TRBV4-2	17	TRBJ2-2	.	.	TGTGCCAGCAGCCAAGAATGGACAGCCCGGAGCACCGGGGAGCTGTTTTTT	CASSQEWTARSTGELFF
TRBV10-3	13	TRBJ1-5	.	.	TGTGCCATCCAGGATACAGGGCTTCAGCCCCAGCATTTT	CAIQDTGLQPQHF
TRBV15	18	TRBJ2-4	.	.	TGTGCCACCAGCAGAGTAGGGCAGGGAGGACTAGCCAAAAACATTCAGTACTTC	CATSRVGQGGLAKNIQYF
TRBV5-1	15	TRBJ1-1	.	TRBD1	TGCGCCAGCAGCTGGGGCAGGGGGCGAGACACTGAAGCTTTCTTT	CASSWGRGRDTEAFF
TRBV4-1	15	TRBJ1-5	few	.	TGCGCCAGCAGCCAACGGGGGCCCTTCAATCAGCCCCAGCATTTT	CASSQRGPFNQPQHF
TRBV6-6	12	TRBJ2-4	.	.	TGTGCCAGCAGTTTCCCGAGAAACATTCAGTACTTC	CASSFPRNIQYF
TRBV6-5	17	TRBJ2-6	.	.	TGTGCCAGCAGTTACAGGGGGGGGAGCTCTGGGGCCAACGTCCTGACTTTC	CASSYRGGSSGANVLTF
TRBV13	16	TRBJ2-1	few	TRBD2	TGTGCCAGCAGCCGAGGCGGGGGGGACTCCTACAATGAGCAGTTCTTC	CASSRGGGDSYNEQFF
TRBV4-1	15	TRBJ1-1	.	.	TGCGCCAGCAGCCCCCCTGGGGAGGCGGGCACTGAAGCTTTCTTT	CASSPPGEAGTEAFF
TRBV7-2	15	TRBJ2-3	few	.	TGTGCCAGCAGCCCCCGTCGGGCTAACACAGATACGCAGTATTTT	CASSPRRANTDTQYF
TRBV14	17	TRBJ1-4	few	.	TGTGCCAGCAGCCAAGAACTTTCGGGGGCGGCTAATGAAAAACTGTTTTTT	CASSQELSGAANEKLFF
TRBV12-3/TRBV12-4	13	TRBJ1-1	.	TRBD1	TGTGCCAGCAGTCCCCGGGACAGGCTTGAAGCTTTCTTT	CASSPRDRLEAFF
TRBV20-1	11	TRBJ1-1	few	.	TGCAGTGCTAGATACATCACTGAAGCTTTCTTT	CSARYITEAFF
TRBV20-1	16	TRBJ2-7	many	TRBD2	TGCAGTGCTAGACCCACCACTAGCGGTGTCTCCTACGAGCAGTACTTC	CSARPTTSGVSYEQYF
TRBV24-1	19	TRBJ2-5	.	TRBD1	TGTGCCACCAGTGACCACAGTCTGCGGGACAGGGATGGACAAGAGACCCAGTACTTC	CATSDHSLRDRDGQETQYF
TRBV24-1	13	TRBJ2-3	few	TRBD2	TGTGCCACGCGCGGGGGGATCACAGATACGCAGTATTTT	CATRGGITDTQYF
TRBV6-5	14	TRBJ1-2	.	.	TGTGCCAGCAGGAGACCTATGGGGGCGCAGGGCTACACCTTC	CASRRPMGAQGYTF
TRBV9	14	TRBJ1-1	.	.	TGTGCCAGCAGCGTAGTACAGGCAATCACTGAAGCTTTCTTT	CASSVVQAITEAFF
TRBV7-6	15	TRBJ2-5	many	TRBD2	TGTGCCAGCAGCTATGCCCGCGGGGGGGAAGAGACCCAGTACTTC	CASSYARGGEETQYF